This T cell receptor (beta chain) was sequenced for a study of cytotoxic CD8 clonotypes in ibrutinib-treated CLL. V dropped 6 bases and J dropped 7; count of bases not matched to a gene: 5. Germline V gene lookup returns CDR1 KGHSH and CDR2 LQKENI. The CDR3 is made up of 14 amino acids. This table comes from immunoSEQ multiplex PCR, and its TCRdb copy is limited to in-frame clones, with some not included. The data show some 150,000 clones, with around 77% seen just once and around 30% held by the top ten. This TCR was sampled from a human donor with chronic lymphocytic leukemia. This chain uses TRBV18 with TRBJ1-6; 8 nucleotides align to TRBD1. Sequenced material: PBMCs, taken after 12 months of ibrutinib treatment. The CDR3 nucleotides read TGTGCCAGCTCGAGACAGGGGCTGAATTCACCCCTCCACTTT. It codes for CASSRQGLNSPLHF.